Each of the 20 T cell receptor beta chains below was sequenced from the same sample in a study of shared clonotypes between healthy human individuals. Clones were sequenced by immunoSEQ multiplex PCR, and TCRdb holds only the in-frame ones, with some missing. The sample consists of over a million clones, around 78% of them appearing once. Material: memory CD4+ T cells from PBMCs. This sample's subset: CD45RA-negative fraction. The receptors stem from a young man in good health. Some clones in this sample may be carry-over from other donors' samples.

V and J are TRBV7-2 and TRBJ1-3, with D perhaps matching TRBD1 (6 bases). Trimming shortened V by 5 bases and J by 4 bases, and 18 bases separated the two germline ends. Per the germline V gene, CDR1 is SGHTA and CDR2 is FQGNSA. This CDR3 contains 16 residues. The CDR3 nucleotides read TGTGCCAGCAGCCAAACAACAGGGCTCGGAGGAAACACCATATATTTT. This gives the protein CASSQTTGLGGNTIYF.

This clone was seen just once. The chain links TRBV6-5 to TRBJ2-1; D is uncertain. V was cut by 2 bases and J by 0 bases, with 8 bases left in between. Germline V gives CDR1 MNHEY, CDR2 SVGAGI. CDR3 length equals 15 residues. Written as DNA, the CDR3 is TGTGCCAGCAGTTACCAGCTGAGCTCCTACAATGAGCAGTTCTTC. Translated, it gives CASSYQLSSYNEQFF.

There are a few counts of this clone. The same CDR3 is also encoded by other DNA sequences in this sample. The chain recombines TRBV30 with TRBJ1-5, with D hard to call. V was clipped by 0 bases and J by 5 bases, with 8 bases between them. The CDR3 sequence is 13 residues long. The germline gives CDR1 GTSNPN, CDR2 SVGIG (reference sequence). CDR3 in amino acids: CAWSVRGDQPQHF. The DNA of the CDR3 is TGTGCCTGGAGTGTACGGGGTGATCAGCCCCAGCATTTT. The variable domain in full, completed from reference TRBV30 and TRBJ1-5, reads SQTIHQWPATLVQPVGSPLSLECTVEGTSNPNLYWYRQAAGRGLQLLFYSVGIGQISSEVPQNLSASRPQDRQFILSSKKLLLSDSGFYLCAWSVRGDQPQHFGDGTRLSIL.

The rearrangement uses TRBV6-1 and TRBJ2-7; D unresolved. V lost 5 bases to trimming and J lost 3 bases, with 14 bases between them. The V gene's germline CDR1 is MNHNS and CDR2 SASEGT. The CDR3 is made up of 14 amino acids. CDR3 sequence: CASSWTLPYYEQYF. In DNA, the CDR3 is TGTGCCAGCAGTTGGACCCTTCCTTACTACGAGCAGTACTTC.

The rearrangement uses TRBV7-9 and TRBJ1-4; a possible D gene is TRBD1 (5 bases). The ends were cut back, 2 bases at V and 7 bases at J, with 20 bases in the middle. This CDR3 contains 17 residues. Germline V gene lookup returns CDR1 SEHNR and CDR2 FQNEAQ (reference sequence). In nucleotides, the CDR3 is TGTGCCAGCAGCTTATTCCCCAGACAGCAGCGCCGTGAAAAACTGTTTTTT. This translates into CASSLFPRQQRREKLFF.

V is TRBV19 and J is TRBJ2-6; 8 positions agree with TRBD1. V lost 4 bases and J lost 1; bases outside the gene matches: 0. Germline V gene sequence: CDR1 LNHDA, CDR2 SQIVND (reference sequence). CDR3 length: 15 residues. CDR3: CASSRDRSGANVLTF. The CDR3 DNA reads as TGTGCCAGTAGTAGGGACAGGTCTGGGGCCAACGTCCTGACTTTC. Combining the CDR3 with reference TRBV19 and TRBJ2-6 gives the whole variable domain DGGITQSPKYLFRKEGQNVTLSCEQNLNHDAMYWYRQDPGQGLRLIYYSQIVNDFQKGDIAEGYSVSREKKESFPLTVTSAQKNPTAFYLCASSRDRSGANVLTFGAGSRLTVL.

The rearrangement uses TRBV30 and TRBJ1-4; tentatively, D is TRBD1 (6 bases). Trimming cost V 5 bases and J 7 bases, with 14 bases left between them. CDR3 size: 13 residues. CDR1 is GTSNPN and CDR2 is SVGIG in the germline V gene (reference sequence). The CDR3 sequence: CAWQVGGAEKLFF. CDR3 coding DNA: TGTGCCTGGCAAGTGGGGGGGGCTGAAAAACTGTTTTTT.

This chain uses TRBV11-2 with TRBJ2-5, with 10 bases identical to TRBD1. V shed 5 bases and J 5 bases; nucleotides not matched to a gene: 14. The CDR3 is 17 residues long. Germline values: CDR1 SGHAT, CDR2 FQNNGV. The CDR3 here is CASSQDRGFSFGETQYF. CDR3 nucleotides: TGTGCCAGCAGCCAGGACAGGGGGTTTTCGTTTGGGGAGACCCAGTACTTC.

The gene calls are TRBV13 and TRBJ2-3; D remains unclear. CDR3 length: 16 residues. V dropped 3 bases and J dropped 0 bases, with 13 bases sitting between them. CDR1 PRHDT and CDR2 FYEKMQ come from the germline V gene (reference sequence). CDR3 residues: CASSFGRLTSTDTQYF. The CDR3 nucleotides read TGTGCCAGCAGCTTTGGTCGACTTACTAGCACAGATACGCAGTATTTT.

With regard to this clone: Within the sample, other DNA sequences also encode this same CDR3. This chain connects TRBV5-1 to TRBJ2-5; possibly TRBD1 or TRBD2 for D (5 bases each). The germline gives CDR1 SGHRS, CDR2 YFSETQ. The CDR3 runs to 13 residues. V gave up 4 bases and J gave up 3 bases, with 10 bases separating them. For the CDR3, the DNA is TGCGCCAGCAGCCCGGGACCTGAAGAGACCCAGTACTTC. Its translation is CASSPGPEETQYF.

In this sample, this clone turned up once. V and J are TRBV6-5 and TRBJ1-5, with a weak D call TRBD1 (5 bases). Trimming removed 5 bases at V and 7 bases at J, with 18 bases between. The CDR3 spans 15 residues. CDR1 is MNHEY and CDR2 is SVGAGI in the germline V gene. The chain's CDR3 is CASSRFGGGEQPQHF. CDR3 in DNA: TGTGCCAGCAGTCGATTTGGGGGTGGTGAGCAGCCCCAGCATTTT.

The V call is TRBV4-2, the J call TRBJ2-3, with TRBD1 matching 10 bases. J lost 4 bases, V lost 2 bases, and 6 bases had no gene match. Germline loops: CDR1 LGHNA, CDR2 YNFKEQ. This CDR3 comprises 16 residues. This CDR3 reads CASSQIPGQGADTQYF. DNA for the CDR3: TGTGCCAGCAGCCAAATCCCCGGACAGGGGGCAGATACGCAGTATTTT.

The genes are TRBV7-9 and TRBJ1-5, with D hard to call. V was cut by 5 bases and J by 1 base, with 12 bases left in between. The CDR3 has 15 residues. CDR1 and CDR2 from the germline V gene are SEHNR and FQNEAQ (reference sequence). As DNA, the CDR3 is TGTGCCAGCAGCCGGGGTAGTGGAAGCAATCAGCCCCAGCATTTT. This codes for CASSRGSGSNQPQHF.

This clone appeared a single time. This rearrangement joins TRBV15 to TRBJ1-2, with D hard to call. The germline V gene has CDR1 LNHNV and CDR2 YYDKDF (reference sequence). V was clipped by 3 bases and J by 6 bases, with 14 bases between them. The CDR3 consists of 14 residues. This CDR3 reads CATSSLFAGDGYTF. CDR3 nucleotides: TGTGCCACCAGCAGCCTATTCGCGGGTGATGGCTACACCTTC.

This chain uses TRBV10-3 with TRBJ2-2; 10 bases match TRBD2. CDR1 is ENHRY, CDR2 SYGVKD, per germline. V shed 3 bases and J 1 base; nucleotides not matched to a gene: 8. The CDR3 extends over 18 amino acids. The CDR3 DNA reads as TGTGCCATCAGTGAAACTCCTATAGCGGGAGGGAACACCGGGGAGCTGTTTTTT. Its protein product is CAISETPIAGGNTGELFF.

The chain links TRBV5-1 to TRBJ2-7, with 7 bases identical to TRBD1. The ends lost 0 bases at V and 6 bases at J; junction bases unmatched: 6. Germline V gene data show CDR1 as SGHRS and CDR2 as YFSETQ. This CDR3 comprises 14 residues. CDR3 DNA sequence: TGCGCCAGCAGCTTGGACAGGGGAAAAGGCGAGCAGTACTTC. Its translation is CASSLDRGKGEQYF.

This chain uses TRBV6-5 with TRBJ2-7, with 13 positions matching TRBD2. This CDR3 is 15 amino acids long. Germline CDR1 and CDR2: MNHEY and SVGAGI. Germline trimming cut 2 bases from V and 2 bases from J; bases unmatched to any gene: 0. CDR3 sequence (DNA): TGTGCCAGCAGTTACGGACTAGCGGGAGCCTACGAGCAGTACTTC. Translating gives CASSYGLAGAYEQYF.

The sample holds one count of this clone. The chain couples TRBV5-1 to TRBJ2-5; 7 positions agree with TRBD2. This CDR3 contains 14 residues. With 6 bases clipped from V and 2 bases from J, the junction kept 7 bases outside the gene matches. The germline V gene encodes CDR1 SGHRS and CDR2 YFSETQ. The CDR3 loop is CASTRLARQETQYF. The CDR3 DNA follows: TGCGCCAGCACAAGACTAGCAAGACAAGAGACCCAGTACTTC.

The rearrangement links TRBV7-8 to TRBJ2-1; D is perhaps TRBD2 (6 bases). V lost 7 bases and J 0 bases, leaving 16 bases between the germline ends. Germline V gives CDR1 SGHVS, CDR2 FQNEAQ. The CDR3 runs to 16 residues. CDR3 coding DNA: TGTGCCAGCATCAACCGTGGTAGCGGCTCCTACAATGAGCAGTTCTTC. Amino acids: CASINRGSGSYNEQFF.

The rearrangement links TRBV6-1 to TRBJ2-7, with TRBD2 as a possible D gene (6 bases). With 1 base removed from V and 6 bases from J, the gap between germline ends came to 16 bases. There are 15 residues in the CDR3. Germline V gene lookup returns CDR1 MNHNS and CDR2 SASEGT. The CDR3 coding sequence is TGTGCCAGCAGTGAAGATTTCGGGAGAGCCAGCGAGCAGTACTTC. This encodes CASSEDFGRASEQYF.